This TCR beta chain is drawn from a study of cytomegalovirus exposure and HLA in healthy donors. V was pared by 4 bases and J by 1 base, with 10 bases of the junction left unmatched. The germline V gene encodes CDR1 SGHVS and CDR2 FNYEAQ. The CDR3 sequence is 17 residues long. General study findings and limits: For TCR beta chains, V- and J-gene trimming was later linked to a missense DCLRE1C variant.

For this clone: Its specificity is unknown.

60 Vbeta and 13 Jbeta primers were used in PCR. Method: immunoSEQ multiplex PCR; TCRdb's copy keeps in-frame clones and lacks some. This table has fewer than 200,000 clones, 65% to 70% appearing once. The receptor's source is a woman aged 18 to 35 in good health and CMV-seropositive. Sequenced sample: PBMCs. This chain connects TRBV7-6 to TRBJ2-3; 8 nucleotides match TRBD1. In DNA form, the CDR3 reads TGTGCCAGCAGCTCTCCGGCCGAGGACAGGGGCACAGATACGCAGTATTTT. This sequence encodes CASSSPAEDRGTDTQYF.